The 22 T cell receptor beta chains below come from one sample, sequenced in a study of cytomegalovirus exposure and HLA in healthy donors (dated by TCRdb to about 2017). Library creation used the immunoSEQ multiplex PCR assay. The multiplex PCR relied on a mix of 60 forward primers for TCR Vbeta segments and 13 reverse primers for TCR Jbeta segments. The table comes from immuneACCESS by way of TCRdb, which keeps in-frame sequences with V and J called. Part of the clones is missing from these tables; in studies checked, under half for an unresolved V gene and the rest for unknown reasons. In this sample's table one finds some 120,000 clones. The top ten hold roughly 1% of the sample. The specimen was PBMCs. The source is a man aged 18 to 29 in good health and CMV-seronegative.

The CDR3 coding sequence is TGTGCCAGCAGCCAAGAGCCGGGAGTGGTCACCGGGGAGCTGTTTTTT. Its protein is CASSQEPGVVTGELFF. The V call is TRBV4-2, the J call TRBJ2-2; D might be TRBD2 (6 bases). The CDR3 totals 16 residues. Per germline, CDR1 LGHNA and CDR2 YNFKEQ. V was shortened by 0 bases and J by 4 bases, with 12 bases between the two germline ends.

The chain uses TRBV6-5 and TRBJ1-1, with TRBD1 matching over 9 bases. Per germline, CDR1 MNHEY and CDR2 SVGAGI. The J segment lost 5 bases and the V segment lost 2 bases, leaving 6 bases of the junction unmatched. This CDR3 has 15 amino acids. CDR3 nucleotide sequence: TGTGCCAGCAGTTACGGACAGGGGATCAGGACTGAAGCTTTCTTT. Translating it yields CASSYGQGIRTEAFF.

The chain joins TRBV9 to TRBJ1-1, with D unclear. Looked up from germline, CDR1 is SGDLS and CDR2 is YYNGEE. V dropped 2 bases and J dropped 0 bases, with 5 bases sitting between them. The CDR3 sequence is 13 residues long. CDR3 protein: CASSVRVNTEAFF. As DNA, the CDR3 is TGTGCCAGCAGCGTCCGGGTGAACACTGAAGCTTTCTTT.

The chain uses TRBV30 and TRBJ1-6, with D unclear. Germline CDR1 reads GTSNPN; CDR2 reads SVGIG (reference sequence). CDR3 length: 14 residues. Deletions cut 0 bases from V and 7 bases from J, with 10 bases between. CDR3 bases: TGTGCCTGGAGTGTACTGAAACAGAATTCACCCCTCCACTTT. Translation: CAWSVLKQNSPLHF.

The V and J genes are TRBV5-1 and TRBJ2-6, with 8 bases identical to TRBD1. Per the germline V gene, CDR1 is SGHRS and CDR2 is YFSETQ. The ends lost 6 bases at V and 0 bases at J; junction bases unmatched: 11. This CDR3 has 18 residues. The DNA for the CDR3 is TGCGCCAGCACAGACTTGGGACAGGCCATCTCTGGGGCCAACGTCCTGACTTTC. Translating gives CASTDLGQAISGANVLTF.

The genes are TRBV5-1 and TRBJ2-7, with 8 bases matching TRBD1. Germline assignment: CDR1 SGHRS and CDR2 YFSETQ. With 0 bases clipped from V and 7 bases from J, the junction kept 12 bases outside the gene matches. This CDR3 is 16 amino acids long. The CDR3 DNA reads TGCGCCAGCAGCTTGGATGGGACAGGCCCGCGGAGGGAGCAGTACTTC. It translates to CASSLDGTGPRREQYF.

The chain is built from TRBV4-2 and TRBJ2-7, with D possibly TRBD2 on 6 matching bases. Trimming took off 0 bases at V and 5 bases at J, with 17 bases between the two ends. The length of the CDR3 is 16 residues. Looked up from germline, CDR1 is LGHNA and CDR2 is YNFKEQ. The CDR3 region has the DNA TGTGCCAGCAGCCAAGAACTGCGGGGTAGTGTCGACGAGCAGTACTTC. Amino acid sequence: CASSQELRGSVDEQYF.

This chain connects TRBV5-1 to TRBJ1-1; 10 positions match TRBD1. V dropped 2 bases and J dropped 4; count of bases not matched to a gene: 2. Germline CDR1 and CDR2: SGHRS and YFSETQ. The CDR3 consists of 14 residues. The CDR3 loop is CASSLGDRGTEAFF. The CDR3 nucleotides read TGCGCCAGCAGCTTAGGGGACAGGGGCACTGAAGCTTTCTTT.

The chain combines TRBV7-2 with TRBJ1-1, with D hard to call. CDR1 is SGHTA, CDR2 FQGNSA, per germline. V shed 4 bases and J shed 0 bases, with 12 bases lying between them. This CDR3 has 15 residues. The CDR3 sequence is CASSSRGTMNTEAFF. CDR3 DNA: TGTGCCAGCAGCTCACGGGGAACAATGAACACTGAAGCTTTCTTT.

The J gene is TRBJ1-2, the V gene TRBV6-5; D uncertain. Trimming took 6 bases from V and 1 from J, leaving 12 bases between them. From germline, CDR1 is MNHEY and CDR2 SVGAGI. This CDR3 is 14 amino acids long. Here the CDR3 DNA reads TGTGCCAGCAGCTCTTATTCCCTTAACTATGGCTACACCTTC. As protein: CASSSYSLNYGYTF.

CDR3 nucleotides: TGCGCCAGCAATTGGGCGGGGGGGTTCGATGAGCAGTTCTTC. Its translation: CASNWAGGFDEQFF. The chain couples TRBV5-1 to TRBJ2-1; TRBD2 matches 9 bases. J lost 8 bases, V lost 6 bases, and 9 bases had no gene match. The germline V gene encodes CDR1 SGHRS and CDR2 YFSETQ. The length of the CDR3 is 14 residues.

The chain links TRBV18 to TRBJ2-2, with D possibly matching TRBD2 (5 bases). The V end lost 3 bases, the J end lost 6 bases, and 8 bases lay between the germline ends. Germline V CDR1 and CDR2: KGHSH, LQKENI. This CDR3 is built from 13 residues. CDR3 sequence (DNA): TGTGCCAGCTCACCGGCTAGCCCCGGGGAGCTGTTTTTT. Its protein product is CASSPASPGELFF.

The chain carries TRBV5-1 and TRBJ2-7; no definite D call. Trimming cost V 4 bases and J 3 bases, with 8 bases left between them. Germline CDR1 SGHRS, CDR2 YFSETQ. This CDR3 contains 12 residues. The DNA of the CDR3 is TGCGCCAGCAGCCTAGACCTCTACGAGCAGTACTTC. Amino acids: CASSLDLYEQYF. The full variable domain, completed using reference TRBV5-1 and TRBJ2-7, is KAGVTQTPRYLIKTRGQQVTLSCSPISGHRSVSWYQQTPGQGLQFLFEYFSETQRNKGNFPGRFSGRQFSNSRSEMNVSTLELGDSALYLCASSLDLYEQYFGPGTRLTVT.

This chain links TRBV7-9 with TRBJ1-1, with D maybe TRBD1 (5 bases). Per germline, CDR1 SEHNR and CDR2 FQNEAQ (reference sequence). Between the trimmed V and J ends, which lost 2 bases and 0 bases, there was a span of 10 bases. This CDR3 comprises 15 residues. The CDR3 nucleotides are TGTGCCAGCAGCTTAAGGGGATTCGTGAACACTGAAGCTTTCTTT. This encodes CASSLRGFVNTEAFF.

The chain uses TRBV28 and TRBJ2-7; TRBD1 matches at 9 bases. Germline trimming cut 6 bases from V and 1 base from J; bases unmatched to any gene: 7. Germline V gene lookup returns CDR1 MDHEN and CDR2 SYDVKM. The CDR3 sequence is 15 residues long. CDR3: CASRYPGTGSYEQYF. The CDR3 DNA sequence: TGTGCCAGCAGATACCCCGGGACAGGGTCCTACGAGCAGTACTTC.

The CDR3: CASSPGGTGLEKLFF. For the CDR3, the DNA is TGTGCCAGCAGCCCGGGGGGGACAGGGCTTGAAAAACTGTTTTTT. The chain uses TRBV13 and TRBJ1-4, with 9 positions matching TRBD1. This CDR3 is 15 amino acids long. Germline CDR1 and CDR2: PRHDT and FYEKMQ (reference sequence). The ends lost 5 bases at V and 7 bases at J; junction bases unmatched: 8.

CDR3 amino acids: CASSPTTSETQYF. The CDR3 DNA reads as TGTGCCAGTAGTCCTACTACGTCAGAGACCCAGTACTTC. The chain uses TRBV19 and TRBJ2-5; no reliable D call. V lost 5 bases, J lost 4 bases, and 11 bases lay in between. CDR1 and CDR2 (germline): LNHDA, SQIVND (reference sequence). The CDR3 runs 13 residues. Looking up the rest from reference TRBV19 and TRBJ2-5 gives the full variable domain: DGGITQSPKYLFRKEGQNVTLSCEQNLNHDAMYWYRQDPGQGLRLIYYSQIVNDFQKGDIAEGYSVSREKKESFPLTVTSAQKNPTAFYLCASSPTTSETQYFGPGTRLLVL.

V gene TRBV14 combines with J gene TRBJ1-5; 8 bases align to TRBD1. CDR3 length: 13 residues. Trimming cost V 4 bases and J 8 bases; bases outside gene matches: 4. The germline gives CDR1 SGHDN, CDR2 FVKESK. The CDR3 protein is CASSLGQGKPQHF. CDR3 nucleotide sequence: TGTGCCAGCAGCCTCGGACAGGGAAAGCCCCAGCATTTT.

The chain carries TRBV6-6 and TRBJ2-5; maybe TRBD2 (5 bases). Trimming removed 3 bases from V and 4 bases from J, with 12 bases in between. The CDR3 runs to 14 residues. From germline, CDR1 is MNHNY and CDR2 SVGAGI (reference sequence). The CDR3 nucleotides are TGTGCCAGCAGTTATAGTCTAGAGGGAGAGACCCAGTACTTC. Its translation is CASSYSLEGETQYF.

The rearrangement links TRBV18 to TRBJ2-2; a weak D match, TRBD2 (6 bases). Per the germline V gene, CDR1 is KGHSH and CDR2 is LQKENI. The CDR3 consists of 15 residues. V lost 2 bases and J lost 7, with 14 bases in between. Written as DNA, the CDR3 is TGTGCCAGCTCACCAAATCTCCGGCGGGACGGGGAGCTGTTTTTT. As protein: CASSPNLRRDGELFF.

The gene calls are TRBV5-1 and TRBJ1-1; 12 bases map to TRBD1. Looked up from germline, CDR1 is SGHRS and CDR2 is YFSETQ. V trimming: 2 bases; J trimming: 1 base; junction bases outside the gene matches: 6. This CDR3 is 17 amino acids long. CDR3 sequence reads: CASSFQGQGAWNTEAFF. For the CDR3, the DNA is TGCGCCAGCAGCTTTCAGGGACAGGGGGCTTGGAACACTGAAGCTTTCTTT. Based on the CDR3 plus reference TRBV5-1 and TRBJ1-1, the full variable domain is KAGVTQTPRYLIKTRGQQVTLSCSPISGHRSVSWYQQTPGQGLQFLFEYFSETQRNKGNFPGRFSGRQFSNSRSEMNVSTLELGDSALYLCASSFQGQGAWNTEAFFGQGTRLTVV.

The chain recombines TRBV7-9 with TRBJ2-1, with D possibly matching TRBD2 (5 bases). The V end lost 4 bases, the J end lost 9 bases, and 16 bases lay between the germline ends. The CDR3 sequence is 14 residues long. Looked up from germline, CDR1 is SEHNR and CDR2 is FQNEAQ (reference sequence). The CDR3 sequence is CASSSRVARIEQFF. CDR3 sequence (DNA): TGTGCCAGCAGCTCCCGGGTAGCGCGGATTGAGCAGTTCTTC.